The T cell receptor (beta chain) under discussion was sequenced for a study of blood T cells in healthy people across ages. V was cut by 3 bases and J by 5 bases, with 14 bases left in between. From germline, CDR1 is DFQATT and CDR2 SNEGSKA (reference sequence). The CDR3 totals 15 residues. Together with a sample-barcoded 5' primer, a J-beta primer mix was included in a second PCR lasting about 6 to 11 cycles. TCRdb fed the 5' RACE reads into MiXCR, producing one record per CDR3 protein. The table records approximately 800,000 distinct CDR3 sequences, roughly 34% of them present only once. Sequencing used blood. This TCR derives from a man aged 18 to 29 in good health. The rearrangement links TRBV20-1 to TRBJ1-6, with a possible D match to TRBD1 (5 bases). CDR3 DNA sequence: TGCAGTGCTAGGATAGCAGGGACCGATAATTCACCCCTCCACTTT. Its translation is CSARIAGTDNSPLHF.